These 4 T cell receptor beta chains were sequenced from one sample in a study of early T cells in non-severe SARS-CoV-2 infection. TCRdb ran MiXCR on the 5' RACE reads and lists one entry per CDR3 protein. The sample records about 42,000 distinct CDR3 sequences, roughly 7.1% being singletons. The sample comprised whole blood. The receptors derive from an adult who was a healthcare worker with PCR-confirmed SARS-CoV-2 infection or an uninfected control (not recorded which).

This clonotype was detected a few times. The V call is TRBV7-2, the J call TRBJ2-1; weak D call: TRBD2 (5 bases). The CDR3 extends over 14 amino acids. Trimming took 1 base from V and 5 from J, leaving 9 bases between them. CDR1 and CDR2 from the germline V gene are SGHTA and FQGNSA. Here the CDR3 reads CASSLVAGDNEQFF. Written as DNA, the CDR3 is TGTGCCAGCAGCTTAGTAGCCGGGGACAATGAGCAGTTCTTC.

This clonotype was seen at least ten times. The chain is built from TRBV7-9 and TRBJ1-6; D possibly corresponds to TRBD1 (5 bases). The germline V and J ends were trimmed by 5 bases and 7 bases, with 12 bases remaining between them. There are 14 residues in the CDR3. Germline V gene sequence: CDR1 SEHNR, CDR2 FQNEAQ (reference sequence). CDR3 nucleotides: TGTGCCAGCAGCGCTGGGACCGGAAATTCACCCCTCCACTTT. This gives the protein CASSAGTGNSPLHF. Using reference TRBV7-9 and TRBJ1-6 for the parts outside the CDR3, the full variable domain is DTGVSQNPRHKITKRGQNVTFRCDPISEHNRLYWYRQTLGQGPEFLTYFQNEAQLEKSRLLSDRFSAERPKGSFSTLEIQRTEQGDSAMYLCASSAGTGNSPLHFGNGTRLTVT.

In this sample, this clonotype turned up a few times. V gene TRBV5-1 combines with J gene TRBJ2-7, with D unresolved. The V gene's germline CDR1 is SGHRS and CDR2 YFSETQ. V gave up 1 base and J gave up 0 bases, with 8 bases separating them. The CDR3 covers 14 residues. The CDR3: CASSLSGTSYEQYF. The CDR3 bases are TGCGCCAGCAGCTTGTCGGGCACCTCCTACGAGCAGTACTTC.

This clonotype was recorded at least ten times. CDR3 amino acids: CSAGIRGTEQYF. Here the CDR3 DNA reads TGCAGTGCTGGCATCCGGGGGACCGAGCAGTACTTC. The rearrangement uses TRBV20-1 and TRBJ2-7, with D maybe TRBD2 (6 bases). V lost 5 bases to trimming and J lost 6 bases, with 14 bases between them. The germline V gene has CDR1 DFQATT and CDR2 SNEGSKA (reference sequence). This CDR3 spans 12 amino acids.